This T cell receptor (beta chain) was found in a study of response to subunit inactivated influenza vaccine. TCRdb ran MiXCR on the RT-PCR reads and lists one entry per CDR3 protein. The table has about 520,000 distinct CDR3 sequences, roughly 7.6% seen once; the top ten hold around 13%. The CDR3 contains 13 residues. Germline assignment: CDR1 DFQATT and CDR2 SNEGSKA (reference sequence). V gave up 5 bases and J gave up 4 bases, with 12 bases separating them. Study-wide results and caveats: New T cells are recruited in small numbers by each seasonal influenza vaccination, according to the authors' suggestion.

About this clonotype itself: Its matching antigen is unknown.

The sequencing used PBMCs from blood, collected around 25 months after vaccination. The source is a man aged 50 to 69 who received an inactivated influenza vaccine. This chain connects TRBV20-1 to TRBJ2-1; the D is unclear. In DNA form, the CDR3 reads TGCAGTGCTGCCCCTCCGGCTTACAATGAGCAGTTCTTC. Protein product: CSAAPPAYNEQFF.